This T cell receptor beta chain was captured in a study of shared clonotypes between healthy human individuals. The study enrolled healthy HIV-negative adults without recent acute infections or vaccinations as donors. Partitioning of CD4+ cells yielded a CD45RA+ naive subset and a CD45RA-negative memory subset. As concerns this clone: What it recognizes is unknown.

Only in-frame clones appear in the TCRdb table, and some are missing; sequencing was by immunoSEQ multiplex PCR. The table lists about 2.4 million clones, under 95% of them singletons. Points from the study as a whole: For naive CD4 cells, 5% to 6.5% of clonotypes were shared across a handful of donors. Researchers sampled only blood; tissue repertoires likely differ.

The CDR3 covers 13 residues. V lost 5 bases, J lost 7 bases, and 6 bases stayed unmatched. The germline V gene has CDR1 SGHTA and CDR2 FQGNSA. This receptor was identified in a man aged 18 to 29 in good health. Some clones in this sample may be carry-over from other donors' samples. This rearrangement joins TRBV7-2 to TRBJ1-1, with 8 bases matching TRBD1. The sample consisted of naive CD4+ T cells from PBMCs. Subset reported: CD45RA+ positively selected. Here the CDR3 DNA reads TGTGCCAGCAGCCCGACAGGGGTGGTTGAAGCTTTCTTT. It translates to CASSPTGVVEAFF.